What follows are 32 T cell receptor beta chains derived from one specimen sequenced in a study of T cell changes during pregnancy in multiple sclerosis. Some clones are missing from TCRdb's copy, which holds only in-frame ones; the method was immunoSEQ multiplex PCR. The sample has 30,000 to 35,000 clones; approximately 89% are singletons. The starting material was CD8+ T cells from peripheral blood mononuclear cells, obtained in the second trimester of pregnancy. These receptor sequences come from a female donor with multiple sclerosis, enrolled in a pregnancy study.

V and J are TRBV7-2 and TRBJ2-1, with TRBD1 matching 7 bases. Germline V gene lookup returns CDR1 SGHTA and CDR2 FQGNSA. CDR3 length: 14 residues. J was trimmed by 7 bases and V by 2 bases; bases with no gene match: 5. CDR3 nucleotides: TGTGCCAGCAGCTTAACCGCGACAGGGAATGAGCAGTTCTTC. Translating gives CASSLTATGNEQFF. The entire variable domain, with the rest obtained from reference TRBV7-2 and TRBJ2-1, is as follows: GAGVSQSPSNKVTEKGKDVELRCDPISGHTALYWYRQSLGQGLEFLIYFQGNSAPDKSGLPSDRFSAERTGGSVSTLTIQRTQQEDSAVYLCASSLTATGNEQFFGPGTRLTVL.

V is TRBV7-9 and J is TRBJ2-2, with TRBD2 as a possible D gene (6 bases). V lost 3 bases to trimming and J lost 7 bases, with 15 bases between them. The CDR3 totals 15 residues. From germline, CDR1 is SEHNR and CDR2 FQNEAQ (reference sequence). This chain's CDR3 is CASSLVSGEGGELFF. The CDR3 region has the DNA TGTGCCAGCAGCTTGGTGTCGGGAGAGGGCGGGGAGCTGTTTTTT.

The CDR3: CASSLTDIQGTEAFF. The DNA of the CDR3 is TGTGCCAGTAGTCTAACGGACATTCAAGGCACTGAAGCTTTCTTT. The chain uses TRBV19 and TRBJ1-1, with TRBD1 as a possible D gene (5 bases). The CDR3 loop spans 15 amino acids. Germline V gene lookup returns CDR1 LNHDA and CDR2 SQIVND (reference sequence). The V gene lost 5 bases and the J gene lost 4 bases, with 17 bases spanning the gap.

This clone was counted a few times. This chain connects TRBV6-5 to TRBJ1-1; 7 bases align to TRBD1. Germline CDR1 and CDR2: MNHEY and SVGAGI. Losses at the gene ends were 2 bases for V and 2 bases for J; bases not matched to a gene: 2. The CDR3 spans 14 residues. The CDR3: CASSYVGGNTEAFF. CDR3 nucleotides: TGTGCCAGCAGTTACGTAGGGGGCAACACTGAAGCTTTCTTT.

The V gene is TRBV4-3, the J gene TRBJ2-7, with no clear D. V was trimmed by 0 bases and J by 3 bases, leaving 15 bases between them. Per the germline V gene, CDR1 is LGHNA and CDR2 is YSLEER. This CDR3 is built from 16 residues. In nucleotides, the CDR3 is TGCGCCAGCAGCCAAGACCGCGACACACACAGCTACGAGCAGTACTTC. Translated, it gives CASSQDRDTHSYEQYF.

The V call is TRBV30, the J call TRBJ2-7, with 7 positions matching TRBD2. V was clipped by 1 base and J by 3 bases; unmatched bases: 24. Germline V CDR1 and CDR2: GTSNPN, SVGIG (reference sequence). The CDR3 runs to 20 residues. In nucleotides, the CDR3 is TGTGCCTGGAGTGACCTGGCTAGCTTTAAACAAGGGGAGGGGTTCTACGAGCAGTACTTC. It yields the protein CAWSDLASFKQGEGFYEQYF.

This chain's CDR3 is CASSFLAGSPYEQYF. CDR3 nucleotides: TGTGCCAGCAGTTTCCTAGCGGGATCCCCCTACGAGCAGTACTTC. This chain connects TRBV28 to TRBJ2-7; 9 bases align to TRBD2. V shed 3 bases and J 2 bases; nucleotides not matched to a gene: 5. Germline V CDR1 and CDR2: MDHEN, SYDVKM. The CDR3 is 15 amino acids. Full variable domain (rest looked up from reference TRBV28 and TRBJ2-7): DVKVTQSSRYLVKRTGEKVFLECVQDMDHENMFWYRQDPGLGLRLIYFSYDVKMKEKGDIPEGYSVSREKKERFSLILESASTNQTSMYLCASSFLAGSPYEQYFGPGTRLTVT.

This rearrangement joins TRBV28 to TRBJ2-3; 10 nucleotides agree with TRBD1. This CDR3 has 17 amino acids. CDR1 is MDHEN, CDR2 SYDVKM, per germline. With 6 bases clipped from V and 2 bases from J, the junction kept 11 bases outside the gene matches. CDR3 protein: CASSLAGDRGFTDTQYF. The CDR3 nucleotides read TGTGCCAGCAGCCTCGCGGGGGACAGGGGATTCACAGATACGCAGTATTTT.

This sequence joins TRBV6-1 and TRBJ1-4; D unclear. The germline CDR1 and CDR2 sequences are MNHNS and SASEGT. The CDR3 runs 15 residues. V lost 3 bases and J 0 bases, leaving 8 bases between the germline ends. The CDR3 here is CASSEYSSTNEKLFF. Written as DNA, the CDR3 is TGTGCCAGCAGTGAGTACAGTTCAACTAATGAAAAACTGTTTTTT.

This clone appeared once. The gene calls are TRBV6-4 and TRBJ2-2; D is unresolved. The CDR3 is made up of 15 amino acids. Trimming shortened V by 3 bases and J by 2 bases, and 10 bases separated the two germline ends. Per germline, CDR1 MRHNA and CDR2 SNTAGT. The CDR3 DNA follows: TGTGCCAGCAGTGAATGGCATCCAAACACCGGGGAGCTGTTTTTT. Its protein product is CASSEWHPNTGELFF.

The chain combines TRBV7-2 with TRBJ2-7; possibly TRBD1 for D (6 bases). Per the germline V gene, CDR1 is SGHTA and CDR2 is FQGNSA. The length of the CDR3 is 15 residues. The ends were cut back, 1 base at V and 3 bases at J, with 13 bases in the middle. The CDR3 nucleotides are TGTGCCAGCAGCTTAGTACAGGGTCTTATCTACGAGCAGTACTTC. It encodes CASSLVQGLIYEQYF.

The rearrangement uses TRBV9 and TRBJ1-2; tentative D call: TRBD1 (6 bases). Germline assignment: CDR1 SGDLS and CDR2 YYNGEE. The V end lost 5 bases, the J end lost 9 bases, and 20 bases lay between the germline ends. This CDR3 comprises 14 residues. CDR3 amino acids: CASSPLGGAQSYTF. In nucleotides, the CDR3 is TGTGCCAGCAGTCCTTTGGGGGGGGCGCAGAGCTACACCTTC.

This clone was detected only a few times. The chain links TRBV7-9 to TRBJ1-2; D is unresolved. The CDR3 covers 13 residues. Germline assignment: CDR1 SEHNR and CDR2 FQNEAQ (reference sequence). Trimming removed 4 bases at V and 2 bases at J, with 8 bases between. The CDR3 coding sequence is TGTGCCAGCAGCTATGGAGAGAACTATGGCTACACCTTC. The encoded protein is CASSYGENYGYTF.

The chain carries TRBV12-5 and TRBJ1-2; 12 bases align to TRBD1. CDR3 length: 13 residues. J lost 6 bases, V lost 9 bases, and 5 bases had no gene match. Germline V gives CDR1 LGHNT, CDR2 FRNRAP. The CDR3 sequence: CASGTGGWNGYTF. As DNA, the CDR3 is TGTGCTAGCGGGACAGGGGGCTGGAATGGCTACACCTTC.

In this sample, this clone turned up once. This chain links TRBV18 with TRBJ2-3; a weak D match, TRBD1 (5 bases). The CDR3 has 14 amino acids. Trimming stripped 3 bases from V and 3 bases from J, with 10 bases between. CDR1 is KGHSH and CDR2 is LQKENI in the germline V gene. CDR3 in amino acids: CASSPPPGTDTQYF. CDR3 DNA: TGTGCCAGCTCACCCCCGCCAGGGACAGATACGCAGTATTTT.

About this clone itself: The sample carries other DNA sequences with the same CDR3. The gene calls are TRBV7-9 and TRBJ2-1; TRBD1 is a possible D gene (5 bases). The CDR3 totals 13 residues. Between the trimmed V and J ends, which lost 0 bases and 5 bases, there was a span of 5 bases. Germline CDR1 and CDR2: SEHNR and FQNEAQ (reference sequence). The CDR3 region is CASSLAGDNEQFF. The CDR3 region has the DNA TGTGCCAGCAGCTTAGCAGGGGACAATGAGCAGTTCTTC.

The chain is built from TRBV6-1 and TRBJ2-7; 8 nucleotides agree with TRBD1. J was trimmed by 5 bases and V by 1 base; bases with no gene match: 10. In germline, CDR1 is MNHNS, CDR2 SASEGT. The CDR3 is 16 residues long. CDR3: CASSEVGGTGAHEQYF. The CDR3 nucleotides read TGTGCCAGCAGTGAAGTTGGAGGGACAGGAGCTCACGAGCAGTACTTC.

The sample holds many counts of this clone. This chain joins TRBV5-5 and TRBJ1-3; D is ambiguous. Germline V lookup: CDR1 SGHKS, CDR2 YYEKEE (reference sequence). Trimming removed 4 bases at V and 0 bases at J, with 11 bases between. CDR3 length: 15 residues. The CDR3 spells CASSQDGASGNTIYF. CDR3 bases: TGTGCCAGCAGCCAAGATGGAGCCTCTGGAAACACCATATATTTT.

V and J are TRBV4-1 and TRBJ2-3; 8 bases agree with TRBD2. The germline CDR1 and CDR2 sequences are MGHRA and YSYEKL. Trimming removed 3 bases from V and 1 base from J; junction bases left unmatched: 3. The CDR3 is made up of 15 amino acids. The CDR3 loop reads CASSHVTSGTDTQYF. In nucleotides, the CDR3 is TGCGCCAGCAGCCATGTGACTAGCGGCACAGATACGCAGTATTTT.

This rearrangement joins TRBV7-2 to TRBJ2-1, with a possible D match to TRBD1 (6 bases). This CDR3 region has 15 residues. V was pared by 4 bases and J by 2 bases, with 12 bases between. Germline CDR1 SGHTA, CDR2 FQGNSA. The CDR3 protein is CASSSTGNPYNEQFF. In DNA, the CDR3 is TGTGCCAGCAGCTCCACAGGGAACCCCTACAATGAGCAGTTCTTC.

The chain is built from TRBV4-3 and TRBJ1-2; D is undetermined. CDR1 and CDR2 from the germline V gene are LGHNA and YSLEER. The CDR3 has 16 amino acids. Between the trimmed V and J ends, which lost 2 bases and 0 bases, there was a span of 13 bases. The DNA for the CDR3 is TGCGCCAGCAGCCAAATAGTCACAGAACCTAACTATGGCTACACCTTC. It yields the protein CASSQIVTEPNYGYTF.

The chain is built from TRBV2 and TRBJ1-3; D is unclear. V was trimmed by 5 bases and J by 3 bases, leaving 8 bases between them. Per germline, CDR1 SNHLY and CDR2 FYNNEI. The CDR3 sequence is 13 residues long. The CDR3 is CASSYSVGNTIYF. The CDR3 DNA follows: TGTGCCAGCAGTTACAGTGTTGGAAACACCATATATTTT.

The J gene is TRBJ2-7, the V gene TRBV4-3; 7 bases fit TRBD2. The germline V gene encodes CDR1 LGHNA and CDR2 YSLEER. The CDR3 is made up of 17 amino acids. After removal of 0 bases from V and 1 base from J, the junction contained 9 bases not matched to a gene. CDR3 loop: CASSQDRSWGGSYEQYF. Written as DNA, the CDR3 is TGCGCCAGCAGCCAAGATAGGAGCTGGGGGGGTTCCTACGAGCAGTACTTC.

This chain connects TRBV11-2 to TRBJ2-5; 8 bases are a match to TRBD2. Germline lookup yields CDR1 SGHAT and CDR2 FQNNGV. J lost 3 bases, V lost 3 bases, and 9 bases had no gene match. CDR3 size: 16 residues. This chain's CDR3 is CASSLYSGSWKETQYF. CDR3 sequence (DNA): TGTGCCAGCAGCTTGTACAGCGGGAGTTGGAAAGAGACCCAGTACTTC.

The chain couples TRBV7-9 to TRBJ2-1; tentatively, D is TRBD2 (6 bases). Germline CDR1 SEHNR, CDR2 FQNEAQ (reference sequence). There are 14 residues in the CDR3. With 5 bases removed from V and 9 bases from J, the gap between germline ends came to 17 bases. The CDR3 bases are TGTGCCAGCAGCCAGGGACTTCAATCAGGTGAGCAGTTCTTC. Its translation is CASSQGLQSGEQFF.

This clone was found once. The chain links TRBV2 to TRBJ1-1, with 7 nucleotides matching TRBD1. CDR1 SNHLY and CDR2 FYNNEI come from the germline V gene. The length of the CDR3 is 16 residues. V shed 3 bases, J shed 3 bases, and the junction held 10 bases outside the gene matches. The CDR3 nucleotides read TGTGCCAGCAGTGATGAGGCAGGGGGTCTGGACACTGAAGCTTTCTTT. This codes for CASSDEAGGLDTEAFF.

The chain couples TRBV5-4 to TRBJ2-7, with 9 nucleotides matching TRBD2. This CDR3 is 14 amino acids long. The J segment lost 5 bases and the V segment lost 0 bases, leaving 3 bases of the junction unmatched. Germline V CDR1 and CDR2: SGHNT, YYREEE (reference sequence). The CDR3 DNA reads TGTGCCAGCAGCTTGGCGCGGGGGGGGGACGAGCAGTACTTC. Protein sequence: CASSLARGGDEQYF.

V usage is TRBV7-8 and J usage is TRBJ2-2; maybe TRBD2 (5 bases). Trimming removed 5 bases from V and 7 bases from J, with 23 bases in between. Germline CDR1 SGHVS, CDR2 FQNEAQ. This CDR3 is built from 17 residues. CDR3 protein: CASSQDWGGDSDGELFF. The DNA for the CDR3 is TGTGCCAGCAGCCAGGACTGGGGTGGCGATTCGGACGGGGAGCTGTTTTTT.

This chain uses TRBV23-1 with TRBJ2-7; no reliable D call. TRBV23-1 has ORF status, its function being uncertain. V was shortened by 7 bases and J by 4 bases, with 20 bases between the two germline ends. The CDR3 extends over 15 amino acids. CDR3 sequence: CASISGEAEVYEQYF. The CDR3 nucleotides read TGCGCCAGCATATCCGGAGAAGCTGAGGTTTACGAGCAGTACTTC.

The chain has TRBV6-5 and TRBJ2-1, with 9 bases fitting TRBD2. Germline assignment: CDR1 MNHEY and CDR2 SVGAGI. V lost 6 bases and J lost 7; bases outside the gene matches: 7. The CDR3 loop spans 14 amino acids. The CDR3 DNA follows: TGTGCCAGCAGCCTAGCGGGGTTCGAGAATGAGCAGTTCTTC. This codes for CASSLAGFENEQFF.

This clone has just one count. The chain is built from TRBV25-1 and TRBJ2-7, with TRBD1 identical over 10 bases. CDR1 is MGHDK, CDR2 SYGVNS, per germline. V shed 6 bases, J shed 2 bases, and the junction held 4 bases outside the gene matches. The CDR3 runs 14 residues. The CDR3 reads CASRGQGSPYEQYF. For the CDR3, the DNA is TGTGCCAGCAGGGGACAGGGGTCCCCCTACGAGCAGTACTTC.

The rearrangement uses TRBV10-3 and TRBJ2-1; 10 nucleotides agree with TRBD2. Germline V gene sequence: CDR1 ENHRY, CDR2 SYGVKD. This CDR3 has 17 residues. With V trimmed by 0 bases and J by 1 base, 3 bases remained unmatched. Here the CDR3 reads CAISESPSGRSYNEQFF. The DNA for the CDR3 is TGTGCCATCAGTGAGTCTCCTAGCGGGAGATCCTACAATGAGCAGTTCTTC.